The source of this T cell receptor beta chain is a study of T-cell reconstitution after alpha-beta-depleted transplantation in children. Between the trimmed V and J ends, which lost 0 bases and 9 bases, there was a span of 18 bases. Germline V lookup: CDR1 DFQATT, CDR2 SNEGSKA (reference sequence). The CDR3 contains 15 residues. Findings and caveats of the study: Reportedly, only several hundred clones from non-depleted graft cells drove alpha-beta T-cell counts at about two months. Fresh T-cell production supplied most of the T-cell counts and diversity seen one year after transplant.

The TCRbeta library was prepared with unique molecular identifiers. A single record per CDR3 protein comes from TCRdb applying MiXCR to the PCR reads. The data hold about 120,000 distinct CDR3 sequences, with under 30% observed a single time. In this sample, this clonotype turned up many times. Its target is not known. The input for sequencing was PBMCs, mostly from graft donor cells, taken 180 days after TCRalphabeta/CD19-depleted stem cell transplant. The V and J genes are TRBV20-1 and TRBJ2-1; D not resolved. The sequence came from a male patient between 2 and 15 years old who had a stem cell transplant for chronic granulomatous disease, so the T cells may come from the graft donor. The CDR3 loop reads CSARDLGKNVGEQFF. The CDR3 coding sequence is TGCAGTGCTAGAGATCTCGGCAAGAACGTCGGTGAGCAGTTCTTC.